Below are 6 T cell receptor beta chains sequenced from a single sample in a study of response to subunit inactivated influenza vaccine. TCRdb passed the RT-PCR reads through MiXCR, listing each CDR3 protein once. The top ten clones hold about 9.9% of a sample with 650,000 to 700,000 distinct CDR3 sequences, around 14% of them seen once. The sample here was PBMCs from blood, taken about 13 days after vaccination. These receptors came from a man aged 50-60 years who received an inactivated influenza vaccine.

The CDR3 protein is CASSFSDRVTEAFF. The CDR3 region has the DNA TGTGCCAGCAGCTTCTCTGACAGGGTGACTGAAGCTTTCTTT. The rearrangement joins TRBV7-2 to TRBJ1-1; 7 positions agree with TRBD1. In germline, CDR1 is SGHTA, CDR2 FQGNSA. The CDR3 totals 14 residues. V lost 3 bases to trimming and J lost 5 bases; unmatched junction nucleotides: 6.

This clonotype was seen a few times. The chain employs TRBV28 and TRBJ1-5, with D perhaps matching TRBD1 (5 bases). The germline CDR1 and CDR2 sequences are MDHEN and SYDVKM. The CDR3 extends over 15 amino acids. V was cut by 6 bases and J by 1 base, with 13 bases left in between. Here the CDR3 reads CASSRTGGSNQPQHF. The DNA for the CDR3 is TGTGCCAGCAGCCGCACGGGGGGGAGCAATCAGCCCCAGCATTTT.

This clonotype was recorded a few times. The chain couples TRBV19 to TRBJ2-2; possible D gene TRBD2, 7 bases. The CDR3 covers 16 residues. CDR1 and CDR2 (germline): LNHDA, SQIVND (reference sequence). The V and J ends lost 4 bases and 4 bases respectively, with 16 bases between them. This CDR3 reads CASSNVGGLSTGELFF. CDR3 nucleotides: TGTGCCAGTAGTAACGTGGGGGGGCTAAGCACCGGGGAGCTGTTTTTT. Filled out from reference TRBV19 and TRBJ2-2, the complete variable domain reads DGGITQSPKYLFRKEGQNVTLSCEQNLNHDAMYWYRQDPGQGLRLIYYSQIVNDFQKGDIAEGYSVSREKKESFPLTVTSAQKNPTAFYLCASSNVGGLSTGELFFGEGSRLTVL.

The chain carries TRBV7-2 and TRBJ1-4, with 7 bases aligning to TRBD1. The CDR3 loop spans 14 amino acids. Germline values: CDR1 SGHTA, CDR2 FQGNSA. J gave up 5 bases and V 4 bases, and 4 bases lay outside the gene matches. The CDR3 here is CASSWDSRNEKLFF. In DNA form, the CDR3 reads TGTGCCAGCAGCTGGGACAGCCGGAATGAAAAACTGTTTTTT.

The J gene is TRBJ2-7, the V gene TRBV28, with TRBD1 as a possible D gene (5 bases). CDR3 length equals 13 residues. The ends were cut back, 8 bases at V and 2 bases at J, with 13 bases in the middle. CDR1 and CDR2 (germline): MDHEN, SYDVKM. CDR3 region: CASRGHTAYEQYF. The CDR3 nucleotides are TGTGCCAGCCGAGGACATACAGCCTACGAGCAGTACTTC.

Only a few counts were recorded for this clonotype. V and J are TRBV20-1 and TRBJ2-1, with D possibly TRBD2 on 5 matching bases. The CDR3 runs 11 residues. V lost 4 bases and J lost 16, with 17 bases in between. Germline V lookup: CDR1 DFQATT, CDR2 SNEGSKA (reference sequence). CDR3 amino acids: CSAMWERNSFF. The CDR3 nucleotides are TGCAGTGCTATGTGGGAGCGGAATAGTTTCTTC.